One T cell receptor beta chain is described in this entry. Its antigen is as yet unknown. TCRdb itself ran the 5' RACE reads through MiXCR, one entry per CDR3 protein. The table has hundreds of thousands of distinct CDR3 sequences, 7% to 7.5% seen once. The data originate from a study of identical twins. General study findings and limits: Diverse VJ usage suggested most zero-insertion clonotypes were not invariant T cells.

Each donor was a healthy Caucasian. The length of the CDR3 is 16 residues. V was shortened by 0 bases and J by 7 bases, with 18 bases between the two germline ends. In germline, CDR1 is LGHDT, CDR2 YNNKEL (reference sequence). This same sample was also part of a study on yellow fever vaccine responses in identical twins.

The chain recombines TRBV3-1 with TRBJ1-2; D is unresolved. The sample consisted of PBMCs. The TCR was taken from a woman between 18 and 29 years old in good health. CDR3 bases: TGTGCCAGCAGCCAAGAAGGGATCAGGATACGGGCTGGCTACACCTTC. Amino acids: CASSQEGIRIRAGYTF.